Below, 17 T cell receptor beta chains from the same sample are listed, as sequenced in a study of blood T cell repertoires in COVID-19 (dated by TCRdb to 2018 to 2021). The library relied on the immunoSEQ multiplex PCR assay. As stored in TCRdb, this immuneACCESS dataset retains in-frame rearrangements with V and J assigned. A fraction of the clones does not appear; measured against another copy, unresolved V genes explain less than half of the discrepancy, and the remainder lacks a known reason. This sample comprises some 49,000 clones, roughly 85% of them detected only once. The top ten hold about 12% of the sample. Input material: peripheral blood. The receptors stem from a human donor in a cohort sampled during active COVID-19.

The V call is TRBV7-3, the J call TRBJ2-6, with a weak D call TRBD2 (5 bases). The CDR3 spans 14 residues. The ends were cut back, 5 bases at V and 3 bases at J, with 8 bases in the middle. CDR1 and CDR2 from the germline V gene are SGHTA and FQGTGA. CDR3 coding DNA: TGTGCCAGCAGCGCTCGGGATGGGGCCAACGTCCTGACTTTC. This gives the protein CASSARDGANVLTF.

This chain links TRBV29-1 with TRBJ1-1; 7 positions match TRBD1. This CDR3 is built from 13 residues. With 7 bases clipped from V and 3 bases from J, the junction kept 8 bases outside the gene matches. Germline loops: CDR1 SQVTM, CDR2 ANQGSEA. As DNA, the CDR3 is TGCAGCGGGAGAAGGGGGCTGGACACTGAAGCTTTCTTT. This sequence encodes CSGRRGLDTEAFF.

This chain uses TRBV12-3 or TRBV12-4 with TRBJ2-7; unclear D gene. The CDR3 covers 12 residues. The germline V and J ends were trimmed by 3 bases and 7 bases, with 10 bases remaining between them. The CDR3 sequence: CASSFESGEQYF. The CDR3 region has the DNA TGTGCCAGCAGTTTCGAATCCGGTGAGCAGTACTTC.

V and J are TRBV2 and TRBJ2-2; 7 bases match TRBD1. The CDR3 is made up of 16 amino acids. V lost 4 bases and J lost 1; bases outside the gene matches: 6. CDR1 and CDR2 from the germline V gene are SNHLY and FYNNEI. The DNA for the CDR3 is TGTGCCAGCAGTGCTCAGCGACAGGGGAACACCGGGGAGCTGTTTTTT. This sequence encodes CASSAQRQGNTGELFF.

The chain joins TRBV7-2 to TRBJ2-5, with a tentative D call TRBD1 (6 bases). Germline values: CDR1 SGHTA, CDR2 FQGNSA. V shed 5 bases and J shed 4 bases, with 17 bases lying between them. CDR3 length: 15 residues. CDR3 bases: TGTGCCAGCAGCCATGGAACAGGGTACGGAGAGACCCAGTACTTC. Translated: CASSHGTGYGETQYF. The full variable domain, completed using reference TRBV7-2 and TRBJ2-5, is GAGVSQSPSNKVTEKGKDVELRCDPISGHTALYWYRQSLGQGLEFLIYFQGNSAPDKSGLPSDRFSAERTGGSVSTLTIQRTQQEDSAVYLCASSHGTGYGETQYFGPGTRLLVL.

The CDR3 DNA follows: TGTGCCAGCAGTTACTCAGCGGGGGGCTTCGAGCAGTACTTC. This gives the protein CASSYSAGGFEQYF. The chain carries TRBV6-6 and TRBJ2-7, with TRBD2 matching over 9 bases. V lost 0 bases to trimming and J lost 6 bases; unmatched junction nucleotides: 3. The CDR3 is 14 amino acids. Germline V gene data show CDR1 as MNHNY and CDR2 as SVGAGI (reference sequence).

CDR3 in amino acids: CASSGQNTDTQYF. DNA for the CDR3: TGTGCCAGCAGCGGACAGAATACAGATACGCAGTATTTT. This chain joins TRBV6-2 or TRBV6-3 and TRBJ2-3; maybe TRBD1 (6 bases). CDR1 MNHEY and CDR2 SVGEGT come from the germline V gene. Trimming cost V 6 bases and J 3 bases, with 10 bases left between them. The CDR3 loop spans 13 amino acids.

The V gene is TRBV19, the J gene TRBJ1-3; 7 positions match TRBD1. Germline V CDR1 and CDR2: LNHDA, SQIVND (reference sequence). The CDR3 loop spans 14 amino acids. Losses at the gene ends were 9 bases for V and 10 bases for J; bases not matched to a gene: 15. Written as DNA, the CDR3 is TGTGCCAGCCAAGTCGACAGGGACATGACTACCATATATTTT. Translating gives CASQVDRDMTTIYF.

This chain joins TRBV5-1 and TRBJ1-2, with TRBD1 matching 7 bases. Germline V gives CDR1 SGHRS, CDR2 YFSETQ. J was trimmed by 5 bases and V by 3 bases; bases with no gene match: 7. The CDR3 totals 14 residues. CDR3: CASSSRGTAYGYTF. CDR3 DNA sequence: TGCGCCAGCAGCTCCCGAGGGACAGCATATGGCTACACCTTC.

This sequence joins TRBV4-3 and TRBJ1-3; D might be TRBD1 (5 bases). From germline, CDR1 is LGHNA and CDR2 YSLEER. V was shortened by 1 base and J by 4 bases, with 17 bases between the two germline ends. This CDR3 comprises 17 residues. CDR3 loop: CASSQVAFGGSGNTIYF. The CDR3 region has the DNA TGCGCCAGCAGCCAAGTCGCTTTTGGGGGGTCCGGAAACACCATATATTTT.

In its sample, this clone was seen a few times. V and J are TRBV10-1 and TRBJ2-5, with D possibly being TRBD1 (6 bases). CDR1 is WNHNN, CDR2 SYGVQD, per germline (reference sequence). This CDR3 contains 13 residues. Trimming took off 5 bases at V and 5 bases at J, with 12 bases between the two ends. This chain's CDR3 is CASSQTGSETQYF. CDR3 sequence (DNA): TGCGCCAGCAGTCAGACAGGTTCCGAGACCCAGTACTTC.

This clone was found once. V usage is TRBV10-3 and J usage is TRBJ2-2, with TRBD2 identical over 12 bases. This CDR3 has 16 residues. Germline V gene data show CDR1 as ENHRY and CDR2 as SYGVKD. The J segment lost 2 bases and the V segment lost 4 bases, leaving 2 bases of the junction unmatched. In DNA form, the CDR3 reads TGTGCCATCAGTGGGACTAGCGGGGAAAACACCGGGGAGCTGTTTTTT. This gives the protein CAISGTSGENTGELFF.

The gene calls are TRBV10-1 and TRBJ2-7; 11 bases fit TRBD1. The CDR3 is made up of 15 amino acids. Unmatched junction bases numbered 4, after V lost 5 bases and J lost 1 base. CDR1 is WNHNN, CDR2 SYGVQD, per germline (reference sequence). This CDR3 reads CASSSGTGGSYEQYF. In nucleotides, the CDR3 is TGCGCCAGCAGTTCCGGGACAGGGGGTTCCTACGAGCAGTACTTC.

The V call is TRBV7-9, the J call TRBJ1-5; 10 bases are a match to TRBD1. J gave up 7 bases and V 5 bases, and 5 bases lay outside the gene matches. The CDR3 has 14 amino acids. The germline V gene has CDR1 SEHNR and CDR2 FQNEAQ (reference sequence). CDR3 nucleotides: TGTGCCAGCAGCATGGACAGGGGGGACCAGCCCCAGCATTTT. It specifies CASSMDRGDQPQHF.

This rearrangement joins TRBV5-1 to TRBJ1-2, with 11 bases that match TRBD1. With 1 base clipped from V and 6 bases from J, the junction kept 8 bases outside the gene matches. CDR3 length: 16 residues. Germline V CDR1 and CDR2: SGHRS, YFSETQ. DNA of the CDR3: TGCGCCAGCAGCTTGTTACCGGACAGGGGGCGGAATGGCTACACCTTC. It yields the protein CASSLLPDRGRNGYTF.

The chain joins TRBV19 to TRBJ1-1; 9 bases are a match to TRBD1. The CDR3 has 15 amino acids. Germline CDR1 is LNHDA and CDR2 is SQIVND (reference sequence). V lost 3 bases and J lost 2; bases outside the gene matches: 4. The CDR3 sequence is CASSMRDRANTEAFF. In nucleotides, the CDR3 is TGTGCCAGTAGTATGAGGGACAGGGCCAACACTGAAGCTTTCTTT.

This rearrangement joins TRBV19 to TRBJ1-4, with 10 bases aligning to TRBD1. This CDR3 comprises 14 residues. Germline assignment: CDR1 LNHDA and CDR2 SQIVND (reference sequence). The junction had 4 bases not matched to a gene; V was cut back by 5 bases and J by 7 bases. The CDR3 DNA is TGTGCCAGTAGTTCGACAGGGGGCTTTGAAAAACTGTTTTTT. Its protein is CASSSTGGFEKLFF. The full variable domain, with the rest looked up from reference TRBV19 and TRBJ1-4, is DGGITQSPKYLFRKEGQNVTLSCEQNLNHDAMYWYRQDPGQGLRLIYYSQIVNDFQKGDIAEGYSVSREKKESFPLTVTSAQKNPTAFYLCASSSTGGFEKLFFGSGTQLSVL.